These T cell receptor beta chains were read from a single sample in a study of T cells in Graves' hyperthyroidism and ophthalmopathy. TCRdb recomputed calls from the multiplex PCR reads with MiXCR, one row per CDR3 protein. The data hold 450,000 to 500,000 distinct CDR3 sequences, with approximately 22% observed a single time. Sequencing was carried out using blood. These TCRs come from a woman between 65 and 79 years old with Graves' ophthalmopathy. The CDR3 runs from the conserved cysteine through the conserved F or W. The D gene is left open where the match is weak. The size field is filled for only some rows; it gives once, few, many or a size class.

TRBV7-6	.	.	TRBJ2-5	TGTGCCAGCAGCTTAGCAGGGACCCCCCAGTACTTC	CASSLAGTPQYF
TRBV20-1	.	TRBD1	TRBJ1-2	TGCAGTGCTAGAAGGACAGGGAGCGGCTACACCTTC	CSARRTGSGYTF
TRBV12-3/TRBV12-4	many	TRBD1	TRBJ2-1	TGTGCCAGCAGTTTCTGGACAGGGACACCAAATGAGCAGTTCTTC	CASSFWTGTPNEQFF
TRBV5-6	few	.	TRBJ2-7	TGTGCCAGCAGCTTGGAATTGCGGACAACCTCGGGTGAGCAGTACTTC	CASSLELRTTSGEQYF
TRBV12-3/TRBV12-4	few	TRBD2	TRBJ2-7	TGTGCCAGCTCGGGGGGCAGCCAACTAGCGGGAGGGCTTCTCGAGCAGTACTTC	CASSGGSQLAGGLLEQYF
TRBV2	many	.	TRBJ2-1	TGTGCCAGCAGTCTAGAAGCGGGGCAGTTCTTC	CASSLEAGQFF
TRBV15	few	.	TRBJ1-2	TGTGCCACCAGCAGAGTCGGCGGCAGCCCTAACTATGGCTACACCTTC	CATSRVGGSPNYGYTF
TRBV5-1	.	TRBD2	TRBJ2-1	TGCGCCAGCAGCTTGCGGTCGGGGGGCAATGAGCAGTTCTTC	CASSLRSGGNEQFF
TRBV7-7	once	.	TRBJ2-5	TGTGCTAGCAGCTCCGGCCGACTCGTTAACCAAGAGACCCAGTACTTC	CASSSGRLVNQETQYF
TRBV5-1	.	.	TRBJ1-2	TGCGCCAGCAGCTTGGCGAGAGGAGGGGAACATAACTATGGCTACACCTTC	CASSLARGGEHNYGYTF
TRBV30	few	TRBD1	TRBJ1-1	TGTGCCTGGATGGGGACAGGGGGCACTGAAGCTTTCTTT	CAWMGTGGTEAFF
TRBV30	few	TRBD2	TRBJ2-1	TGTGCCTGGAGCTACGGGACTAGCGGCTACAATGAGCAGTTCTTC	CAWSYGTSGYNEQFF
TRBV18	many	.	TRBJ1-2	TGTGCCAGCTCACCGTCGGGGAACTATGGCTACACCTTC	CASSPSGNYGYTF
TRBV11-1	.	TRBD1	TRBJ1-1	TGTGCCAGCACCGAACTTAGGGACAGTTCCATGAACACTGAAGCTTTCTTT	CASTELRDSSMNTEAFF
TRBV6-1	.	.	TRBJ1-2	TGTGCCAGCCCAAGGGAGGGATCTGGCTACACCTTC	CASPREGSGYTF
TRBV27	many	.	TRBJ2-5	TGTGCCAGCAGTTTATCTTGGGCAGTCCAAGAGACCCAGTACTTC	CASSLSWAVQETQYF